Included here is one TCR beta chain sequence, with context. The antigen is not known. Germline lookup yields CDR1 KGHSH and CDR2 LQKENI. The CDR3 has 14 amino acids. With about 15 and 9 cycles respectively, two nested PCRs were carried out on TCRalpha and TCRbeta cDNA. TCRdb re-called the 5' RACE reads, yielding one record per CDR3 amino acid sequence without DNA. Listed are 120,000 to 150,000 distinct CDR3 sequences; 2% to 3% falls within the top ten. The sample belongs to a study of monozygotic twins with inflammatory bowel disease. Study conclusions and caveats: No difference was seen in repertoire similarity between concordant and discordant twins, possibly from limited power. Telling different T cell subtypes apart from each other was not possible.

The clonotype originates from a human donor with ulcerative colitis or Crohn's disease, or a healthy co-twin of an affected twin (not recorded which). The genes are TRBV18 and TRBJ2-3; TCRdb gives TRBD1 as the D gene, but with no DNA this cannot be confirmed. Sample: blood. The CDR3 here is CASSPGTGSDTQYF.